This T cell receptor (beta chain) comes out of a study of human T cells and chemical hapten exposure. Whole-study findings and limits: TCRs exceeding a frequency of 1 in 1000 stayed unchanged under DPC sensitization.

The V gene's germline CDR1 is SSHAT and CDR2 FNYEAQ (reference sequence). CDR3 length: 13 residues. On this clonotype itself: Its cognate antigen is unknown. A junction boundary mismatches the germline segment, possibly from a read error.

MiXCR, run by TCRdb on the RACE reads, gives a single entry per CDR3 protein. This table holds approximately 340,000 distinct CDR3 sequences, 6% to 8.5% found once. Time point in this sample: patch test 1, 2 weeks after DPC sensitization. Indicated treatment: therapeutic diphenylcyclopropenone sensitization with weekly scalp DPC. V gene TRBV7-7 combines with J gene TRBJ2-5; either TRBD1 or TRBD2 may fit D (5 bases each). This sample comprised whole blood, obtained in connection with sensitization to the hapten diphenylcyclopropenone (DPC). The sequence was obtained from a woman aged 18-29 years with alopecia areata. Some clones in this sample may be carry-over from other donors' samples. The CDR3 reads CASSLGTAGTQYF. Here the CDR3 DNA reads TGTGCTAGCAGCTTAGGGACCGCAGGGACCCAGTACTTC.